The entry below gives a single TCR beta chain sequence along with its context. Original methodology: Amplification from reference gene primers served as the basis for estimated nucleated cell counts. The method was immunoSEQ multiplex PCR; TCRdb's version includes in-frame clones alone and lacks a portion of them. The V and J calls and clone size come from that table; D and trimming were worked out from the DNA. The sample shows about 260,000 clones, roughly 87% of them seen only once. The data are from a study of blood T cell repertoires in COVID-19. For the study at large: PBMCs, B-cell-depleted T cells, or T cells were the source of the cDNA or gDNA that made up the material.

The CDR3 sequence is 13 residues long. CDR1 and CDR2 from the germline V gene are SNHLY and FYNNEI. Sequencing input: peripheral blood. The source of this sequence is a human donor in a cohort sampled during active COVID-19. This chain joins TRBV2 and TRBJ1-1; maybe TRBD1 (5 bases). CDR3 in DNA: TGTACCGTTAAAAAGACAGTGAACACTGAAGCTTTCTTT. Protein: CTVKKTVNTEAFF. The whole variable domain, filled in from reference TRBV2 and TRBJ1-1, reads EPEVTQTPSHQVTQMGQEVILRCVPISNHLYFYWYRQILGQKVEFLVSFYNNEISEKSEIFDDQFSVERPDGSNFTLKIRSTKLEDSAMYFCTVKKTVNTEAFFGQGTRLTVV.